Listed below are T cell receptor beta chains from one sample, sequenced in a study of naive and memory T cell subsets. TCRdb processed the UMI-ligation and nested PCR reads anew with MiXCR; each CDR3 protein has one entry. The sample has about 140,000 distinct CDR3 sequences; 15% to 25% are singletons. Sequenced: naive CD8+ T cells from blood. These receptors came from a human donor in good health. Both conserved end residues are part of each CDR3. Fields, in order: V gene, clone size, D gene, J gene, CDR3 DNA, CDR3 protein. The D gene is left open where the match is weak. Some rows have no size entry. The others give once, few or many, or a class for an expanded clone.

TRBV27	-	TRBD1	TRBJ2-7	TGTGCCAGCAGTTTAAGGGGGACAGGGGCCTACGAGCAGTACTTC	CASSLRGTGAYEQYF
TRBV27	-	-	TRBJ1-1	TGTGCCACCCAGTTTACAGTTATGAACACTGAAGCTTTCTTT	CATQFTVMNTEAFF
TRBV4-1	-	-	TRBJ1-1	TGCGCCAGCAGCCAAGATCTGGAGACTGAAGCTTTCTTT	CASSQDLETEAFF
TRBV21-1	few	-	TRBJ2-1	TGTGCCAGCAGCAAAATCGGGACTAGTTCTAATGAGCAGTTCTTC	CASSKIGTSSNEQFF
TRBV28	-	-	TRBJ2-1	TGTGCCAGCAGTTTCTACAGGCGGGGAAGCTCCTACAATGAGCAGTTCTTC	CASSFYRRGSSYNEQFF
TRBV28	few	TRBD2	TRBJ2-7	TGTGCCAGCAGTTTAAGGCTAGCGGGAGACGGTGGAGAGCAGTACTTC	CASSLRLAGDGGEQYF
TRBV28	-	-	TRBJ1-3	TGTGCCAGCAGCAGAATGGACTCTGGAAACACCATATATTTT	CASSRMDSGNTIYF
TRBV4-1	few	-	TRBJ2-2	TGCGCCAGCAGCCAAGACGCCGAGGGCAGCGCGAACACCGGGGAGCTGTTTTTT	CASSQDAEGSANTGELFF
TRBV27	few	-	TRBJ2-1	TGTGCCAGCAGTTTATCTTCGGGGGTTATCTACAATGAGCAGTTCTTC	CASSLSSGVIYNEQFF
TRBV7-7	-	-	TRBJ2-1	TGTGCCAGCAGCTTAGGCCACGACGGGTATGAGCAGTTCTTC	CASSLGHDGYEQFF
TRBV3-1	-	-	TRBJ2-7	TGTGCCAGCAGCCAAGGTCCGATTACCTACGAGCAGTACTTC	CASSQGPITYEQYF
TRBV28	-	-	TRBJ1-1	TGTGCCAGCATAGTGACGGGGGCCCAGGGGGCTTTCTTT	CASIVTGAQGAFF
TRBV29-1	-	-	TRBJ2-7	TGCAGCGTTGTCTTCGCGGTCTCCTACGAGCAGTACTTC	CSVVFAVSYEQYF
TRBV28	few	TRBD2	TRBJ2-5	TGTGCCAGCAGTGACCCCGGGACTAGCGGCCAAGAGACCCAGTACTTC	CASSDPGTSGQETQYF
TRBV28	-	TRBD2	TRBJ2-2	TGTGCCAGCAGTTTACCCCCTGGTAGCGGGTACACCGGGGAGCTGTTTTTT	CASSLPPGSGYTGELFF
TRBV4-1	-	TRBD1	TRBJ1-1	TGCGCCAGCAGCCAAGAGGACAGGGGGTTCACTGAAGCTTTCTTT	CASSQEDRGFTEAFF
TRBV10-3	few	-	TRBJ2-1	TGTGCCATCAAGGCGGACAACTACAATGAGCAGTTCTTC	CAIKADNYNEQFF
TRBV6-1	-	TRBD1	TRBJ1-2	TGTGCCAGCAGTGGGTTTTTACAGGGGAAGGACTATGGCTACACCTTC	CASSGFLQGKDYGYTF
TRBV2	-	-	TRBJ2-5	TGTGCTATACGCCGGGACGGCATCCAAGAGACCCAGTACTTC	CAIRRDGIQETQYF
TRBV28	few	TRBD2	TRBJ2-1	TGTGCCAGCAGTCTCTCCGGGACAGGGTCTTTAGCGGGAGGGCCGTCCAATGAGCAGTTCTTC	CASSLSGTGSLAGGPSNEQFF
TRBV19	-	-	TRBJ2-7	TGTGCCAGTAGTATCACAGTCTCCTACGAGCAGTACTTC	CASSITVSYEQYF
TRBV7-2	-	TRBD1	TRBJ2-1	TGTGCCAGCAGCCAGGGACAGTTCAATGAGCAGTTCTTC	CASSQGQFNEQFF
TRBV28	-	-	TRBJ1-1	TGTGCCAGCAGTTTGATTCTCGACACTGAAGCTTTCTTT	CASSLILDTEAFF
TRBV7-6	few	TRBD1	TRBJ2-7	TGTGCCAGCAGCTTAGCGGCAGGGGGCGAGCAGTACTTC	CASSLAAGGEQYF
TRBV29-1	few	TRBD2	TRBJ2-2	TGCAGCGTTGGCCCGGGACTAGCGGGAGGGTACACCGGGGAGCTGTTTTTT	CSVGPGLAGGYTGELFF
TRBV6-2/TRBV6-3	-	-	TRBJ1-1	TGTGCCAGCAGTTACCCGGGGAGCACTGAAGCTTTCTTT	CASSYPGSTEAFF
TRBV4-2	-	-	TRBJ1-5	TGTGCCAGCAGCCAAGAATCGGGTCAGCCCCAGCATTTT	CASSQESGQPQHF
TRBV7-2	few	-	TRBJ2-5	TGTGCCAGCAGCTTAGTCAGAGTAGAAGAGACCCAGTACTTC	CASSLVRVEETQYF
TRBV4-2	few	-	TRBJ2-3	TGTGCCAGCAGCCTTAGCGAGATTTCAGATACGCAGTATTTT	CASSLSEISDTQYF
TRBV20-1	-	TRBD2	TRBJ2-5	TGCAGTGCTAGAGAGCCAGGGGGACTAGCGGGACAAGAGACCCAGTACTTC	CSAREPGGLAGQETQYF
TRBV12-3/TRBV12-4	few	TRBD2	TRBJ2-1	TGTGCCAGCACCCCCTGGGCGGGAGTCGGCAATGAGCAGTTCTTC	CASTPWAGVGNEQFF
TRBV27	few	TRBD2	TRBJ2-5	TGTGCCAGCAGTTTTATAGCGGGGAAAGAGACCCAGTACTTC	CASSFIAGKETQYF
TRBV5-5	few	TRBD2	TRBJ2-2	TGTGCCAGCAGCCGAGAGGGGGCTAGCGGGAAGTACACCGGGGAGCTGTTTTTT	CASSREGASGKYTGELFF
TRBV7-9	many	-	TRBJ2-5	TGTGCCAGCGGAATAGGCCAGAAAGAGACCCAGTACTTC	CASGIGQKETQYF
TRBV6-5	-	TRBD2	TRBJ2-7	TGTGCCAGCAGCTACTCCGGACTAGCCCACGAGCAGTACTTC	CASSYSGLAHEQYF
TRBV27	few	-	TRBJ2-5	TGTGCCAGCAGTTTACTGGGCGGGACCGGTTTGGAGACCCAGTACTTC	CASSLLGGTGLETQYF
TRBV28	few	TRBD2	TRBJ2-7	TGTGCCAGCACTCTCCGACTAGCGGGAGGACTCTCCTACGAGCAGTACTTC	CASTLRLAGGLSYEQYF
TRBV27	-	-	TRBJ2-2	TGTGCCAGCAGTTTTTACTCCGGGGAGCTGTTTTTT	CASSFYSGELFF
TRBV7-9	many	-	TRBJ1-1	TGTGCCAGCAGCTTAGCACAGAACACTGAAGCTTTCTTT	CASSLAQNTEAFF
TRBV28	few	TRBD1	TRBJ1-1	TGTGCCAGCAGTTTATCCTCGGACGATCGGACAGGGCGAGAGAACACTGAAGCTTTCTTT	CASSLSSDDRTGRENTEAFF
TRBV27	-	-	TRBJ2-5	TGTGCCAGCAGCCCTACACGTTATCAAGAGACCCAGTACTTC	CASSPTRYQETQYF
TRBV7-9	few	-	TRBJ2-7	TGTGCCAGCAGCTCAACCACTGGTCGTGAGGTCTACGAGCAGTACTTC	CASSSTTGREVYEQYF
TRBV12-3/TRBV12-4	-	-	TRBJ1-3	TGTGCCAGCAGTTTAGGGAGGGGAAACACCATATATTTT	CASSLGRGNTIYF
TRBV3-1	-	TRBD2	TRBJ2-1	TGTGCCAGCAGCCAAGATGGGGCAGCGAGACTAGCGGGACAGTTCTTC	CASSQDGAARLAGQFF
TRBV28	many	-	TRBJ1-6	TGTGCCAGCAGGGATTGGACAGTAAATTCACCCCTCCACTTT	CASRDWTVNSPLHF
TRBV29-1	-	TRBD2	TRBJ2-1	TGCAGCGTTGAAATGCGGGAGGGCCCCTACAATGAGCAGTTCTTC	CSVEMREGPYNEQFF
TRBV7-8	few	-	TRBJ1-1	TGTGCCAGCAGCCGGCGGGACACTGAAGCTTTCTTT	CASSRRDTEAFF